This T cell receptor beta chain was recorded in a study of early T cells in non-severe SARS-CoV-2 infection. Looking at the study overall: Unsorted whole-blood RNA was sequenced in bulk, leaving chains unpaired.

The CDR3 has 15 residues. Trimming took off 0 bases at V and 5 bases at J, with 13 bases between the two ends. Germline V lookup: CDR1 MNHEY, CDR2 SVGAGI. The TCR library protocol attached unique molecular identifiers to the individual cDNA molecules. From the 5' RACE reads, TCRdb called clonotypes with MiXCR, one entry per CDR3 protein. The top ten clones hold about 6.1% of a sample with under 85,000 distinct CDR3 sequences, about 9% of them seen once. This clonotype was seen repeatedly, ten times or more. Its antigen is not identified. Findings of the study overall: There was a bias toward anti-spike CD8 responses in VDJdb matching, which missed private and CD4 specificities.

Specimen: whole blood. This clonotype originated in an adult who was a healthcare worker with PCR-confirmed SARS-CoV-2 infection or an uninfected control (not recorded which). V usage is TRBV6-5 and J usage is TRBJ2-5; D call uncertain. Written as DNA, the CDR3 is TGTGCCAGCAGTTACTCGGGGTTGGTTGATGAGACCCAGTACTTC. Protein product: CASSYSGLVDETQYF.